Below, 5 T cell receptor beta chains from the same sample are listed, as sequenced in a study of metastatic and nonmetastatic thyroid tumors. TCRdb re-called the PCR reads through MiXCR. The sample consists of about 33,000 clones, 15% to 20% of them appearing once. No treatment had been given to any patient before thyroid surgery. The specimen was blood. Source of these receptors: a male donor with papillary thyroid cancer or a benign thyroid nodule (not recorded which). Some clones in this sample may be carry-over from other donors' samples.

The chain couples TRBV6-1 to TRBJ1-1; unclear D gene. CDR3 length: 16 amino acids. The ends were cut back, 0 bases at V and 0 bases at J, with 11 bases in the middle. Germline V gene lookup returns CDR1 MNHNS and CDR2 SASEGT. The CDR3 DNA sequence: TGTGCCAGCAGTGAAGCGTGGAGTTTTCTGAACACTGAAGCTTTCTTT. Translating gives CASSEAWSFLNTEAFF.

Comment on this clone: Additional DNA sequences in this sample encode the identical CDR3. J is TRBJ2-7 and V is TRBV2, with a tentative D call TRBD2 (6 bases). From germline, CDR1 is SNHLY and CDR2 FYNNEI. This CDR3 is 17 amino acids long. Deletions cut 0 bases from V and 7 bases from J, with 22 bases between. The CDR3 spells CASSEALRTGGPREQYF. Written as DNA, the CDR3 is TGTGCCAGCAGTGAAGCGCTTCGGACTGGAGGGCCGAGGGAGCAGTACTTC.

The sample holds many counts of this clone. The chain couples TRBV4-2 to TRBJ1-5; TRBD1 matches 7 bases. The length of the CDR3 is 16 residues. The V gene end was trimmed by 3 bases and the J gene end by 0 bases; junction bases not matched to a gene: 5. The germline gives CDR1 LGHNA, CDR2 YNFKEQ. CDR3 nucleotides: TGTGCCAGCAGCCAGGGGGACAGCGGTAGCAATCAGCCCCAGCATTTT. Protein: CASSQGDSGSNQPQHF.

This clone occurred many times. CDR3 residues: CSAPTGRGHEQYF. Written as DNA, the CDR3 is TGCAGTGCCCCTACTGGTCGGGGCCACGAGCAGTACTTC. V usage is TRBV20-1 and J usage is TRBJ2-7, with D tentatively TRBD1 or TRBD2 (5 bases each). V lost 6 bases and J lost 5, with 17 bases in between. Germline assignment: CDR1 DFQATT and CDR2 SNEGSKA (reference sequence). This CDR3 has 13 amino acids.

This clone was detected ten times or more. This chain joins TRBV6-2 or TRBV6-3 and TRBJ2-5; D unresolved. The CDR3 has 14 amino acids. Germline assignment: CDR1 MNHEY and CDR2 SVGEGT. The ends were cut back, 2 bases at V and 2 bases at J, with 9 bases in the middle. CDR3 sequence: CASSYVQMQETQYF. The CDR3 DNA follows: TGTGCCAGCAGTTACGTCCAGATGCAAGAGACCCAGTACTTC.